The 30 T cell receptor beta chains below all came from one sample that was sequenced in a study of CD8 T cells in ankylosing spondylitis. One entry per CDR3 protein results from TCRdb running MiXCR on the 5' RACE reads. The repertoire has approximately 35,000 distinct CDR3 sequences, approximately 10% of them found once; the top ten carry 20%. Sequencing was carried out using synovial fluid, either unsorted or a sorted T cell fraction (not recorded which). These receptors all stem from a male donor with ankylosing spondylitis.

This clonotype was seen a handful of times. The chain has TRBV5-1 and TRBJ2-2; tentative D call: TRBD2 (6 bases). The V end was cut by 3 bases, the J end by 5 bases, with 20 bases between. The CDR3 loop spans 17 amino acids. CDR1 SGHRS and CDR2 YFSETQ come from the germline V gene. The CDR3 loop is CASSWSSFAEGTGELFF. The CDR3 DNA is TGCGCCAGCAGCTGGTCCTCTTTTGCGGAGGGGACCGGGGAGCTGTTTTTT.

The chain has TRBV6-2 or TRBV6-3 and TRBJ1-2; D is unclear. Trimming pared 0 bases from V and 7 bases from J, leaving 12 bases between. The CDR3 has 14 amino acids. The germline gives CDR1 MNHEY, CDR2 SVGEGT. CDR3 in DNA: TGTGCCAGCAGTTACTCGAGGGTCGAGAGTGGCTACACCTTC. Encoded protein: CASSYSRVESGYTF.

The chain has TRBV9 and TRBJ2-1; TRBD1 matches 9 bases. J gave up 8 bases and V 7 bases, and 7 bases lay outside the gene matches. CDR1 and CDR2 (germline): SGDLS, YYNGEE. CDR3 length: 13 amino acids. The CDR3 DNA follows: TGTGCCAGCGGAGGGACAGGGCGGGATGAGCAGTTCTTC. Translation: CASGGTGRDEQFF.

This clonotype qualifies as medium-sized. The V call is TRBV15, the J call TRBJ1-1; 7 bases match TRBD1. The CDR3 totals 15 residues. Germline V gene sequence: CDR1 LNHNV, CDR2 YYDKDF (reference sequence). The V segment lost 1 base and the J segment 4 bases; nucleotides outside the gene matches: 6. This CDR3 is CATSRAATGSTEAFF. CDR3 coding DNA: TGTGCCACCAGCAGAGCTGCGACAGGGAGCACTGAAGCTTTCTTT. Drawing the rest from reference TRBV15 and TRBJ1-1, the complete variable domain is DAMVIQNPRYQVTQFGKPVTLSCSQTLNHNVMYWYQQKSSQAPKLLFHYYDKDFNNEADTPDNFQSRRPNTSFCFLDIRSPGLGDTAMYLCATSRAATGSTEAFFGQGTRLTVV.

The chain uses TRBV7-3 and TRBJ2-1; D gene uncertain. Germline CDR1 and CDR2: SGHTA and FQGTGA. The V and J ends lost 5 bases and 7 bases respectively, with 18 bases between them. CDR3 length: 15 amino acids. The CDR3 region has the DNA TGTGCCAGCAGCCTATTCATCGCCCAGCCAAATGAGCAGTTCTTC. Residues: CASSLFIAQPNEQFF.

CDR3 sequence: CASSYILPYRSTGDTQYF. The CDR3 nucleotides read TGTGCCAGCAGCTACATACTCCCCTACCGGTCCACTGGGGATACGCAGTATTTT. The genes are TRBV11-1 and TRBJ2-3; no clear D gene. This CDR3 has 18 amino acids. The germline CDR1 and CDR2 sequences are SGHAT and FQDESV (reference sequence). Trimming removed 4 bases from V and 6 bases from J, with 26 bases in between. The full variable domain, completed using reference TRBV11-1 and TRBJ2-3, is EAEVAQSPRYKITEKSQAVAFWCDPISGHATLYWYRQILGQGPELLVQFQDESVVDDSQLPKDRFSAERLKGVDSTLKIQPAELGDSAMYLCASSYILPYRSTGDTQYFGPGTRLTVL.

This clonotype was detected a few times. V is TRBV3-1 and J is TRBJ2-1; D not resolved. Germline CDR1 LGHDT, CDR2 YNNKEL (reference sequence). Trimming cost V 5 bases and J 8 bases, with 10 bases left between them. CDR3 length equals 12 residues. The CDR3 bases are TGTGCCAGCAGCAGATCCGAGGATGAGCAGTTCTTC. Encoded protein: CASSRSEDEQFF.

V and J are TRBV5-6 and TRBJ2-5; D is undetermined. The germline CDR1 and CDR2 sequences are SGHDT and YYEEEE. The CDR3 contains 14 residues. V was pared by 4 bases and J by 1 base, with 11 bases between. This CDR3 reads CASSKVGFQETQYF. CDR3 coding DNA: TGTGCCAGCAGCAAGGTAGGATTCCAAGAGACCCAGTACTTC.

The table lists this clonotype with a few counts. J is TRBJ2-7 and V is TRBV12-3 or TRBV12-4; tentatively, D is TRBD1 (6 bases). V shed 6 bases and J shed 9 bases, with 12 bases lying between them. The CDR3 loop spans 11 amino acids. CDR3 in amino acids: CASSPGALQYF. The DNA of the CDR3 is TGTGCCAGCAGCCCAGGGGCCCTGCAGTACTTC.

The chain recombines TRBV27 with TRBJ2-1, with 9 bases aligning to TRBD2. Germline V lookup: CDR1 MNHEY, CDR2 SMNVEV (reference sequence). This CDR3 has 14 amino acids. The V gene end was trimmed by 7 bases and the J gene end by 5 bases; junction bases not matched to a gene: 6. CDR3 nucleotides: TGTGCCAGCAAGAGGGCGGGAGGGCACAATGAGCAGTTCTTC. Residues: CASKRAGGHNEQFF.

There are many counts of this clonotype. V and J are TRBV7-9 and TRBJ2-4; the D gene is possibly TRBD1 (6 bases). CDR3 length equals 15 residues. Germline CDR1 is SEHNR and CDR2 is FQNEAQ (reference sequence). V lost 3 bases to trimming and J lost 1 base, with 10 bases between them. CDR3: CASSLTQGAKNIQYF. The CDR3, as DNA: TGTGCCAGCAGCTTGACTCAGGGGGCCAAAAACATTCAGTACTTC.

In its sample, this clonotype was seen a few times. No DNA is shown, since the ends of the CDR3 on it are uncertain; the CDR3 is the one TCRdb lists. The chain has TRBV28 and TRBJ1-1. Germline V gives CDR1 MDHEN, CDR2 SYDVKM. The CDR3 is 15 residues long, counting both termini. CDR3 loop: CASSSSTSRNTEAFF.

This clonotype was seen a few times. V usage is TRBV3-1 and J usage is TRBJ2-3, with D tentatively TRBD2 (5 bases). The CDR3 spans 14 residues. Per the germline V gene, CDR1 is LGHDT and CDR2 is YNNKEL (reference sequence). V was cut by 4 bases and J by 8 bases, with 16 bases left in between. The CDR3 reads CASSPRGLRVTQYF. The CDR3 DNA reads as TGTGCCAGCAGCCCTCGGGGTTTAAGGGTTACGCAGTATTTT.

The V and J genes are TRBV5-1 and TRBJ2-7; unclear D gene. The CDR3 contains 14 residues. Trimming removed 2 bases at V and 5 bases at J, with 14 bases between. Germline CDR1 SGHRS, CDR2 YFSETQ. This CDR3 reads CASSFLDVRNEQYF. For the CDR3, the DNA is TGCGCCAGCAGCTTTTTGGATGTACGGAACGAGCAGTACTTC. The complete variable domain, with remaining parts taken from reference TRBV5-1 and TRBJ2-7, reads KAGVTQTPRYLIKTRGQQVTLSCSPISGHRSVSWYQQTPGQGLQFLFEYFSETQRNKGNFPGRFSGRQFSNSRSEMNVSTLELGDSALYLCASSFLDVRNEQYFGPGTRLTVT.

The rearrangement joins TRBV6-2 or TRBV6-3 to TRBJ2-4; no firm D call. Trimming took off 6 bases at V and 0 bases at J, with 6 bases between the two ends. In germline, CDR1 is MNHEY, CDR2 SVGEGT. The CDR3 covers 13 residues. The CDR3 sequence: CASRSTAKNIQYF. DNA of the CDR3: TGTGCCAGCAGATCGACAGCCAAAAACATTCAGTACTTC.

The V gene is TRBV21-1, the J gene TRBJ2-2; the table's D call of TRBD2 was not tested on the DNA. TRBV21-1 is recorded as a pseudogene. The CDR3 has 16 residues. The CDR3 bases are TGTGCCAGCAGCAGCCCAGCGGGAGGGCCAAGCGGGGAGCTGTTTTTT. Amino acid sequence: CASSSPAGGPSGELFF.

There are a few counts of this clonotype. The chain has TRBV10-3 and TRBJ2-4; 8 positions match TRBD2. Germline-derived CDR1 and CDR2 are ENHRY and SYGVKD. Trimming took 0 bases from V and 13 from J; bases not matched to a gene: 2. This CDR3 has 12 residues. CDR3 protein: CAISESSGMQYF. The CDR3 region has the DNA TGTGCCATCAGTGAGTCTAGCGGGATGCAGTACTTC.

The rearrangement joins TRBV7-9 to TRBJ2-1; TRBD2 agrees at 13 bases. With V trimmed by 4 bases and J by 2 bases, 2 bases remained unmatched. The length of the CDR3 is 16 residues. Germline V gene lookup returns CDR1 SEHNR and CDR2 FQNEAQ (reference sequence). CDR3 amino acids: CASSYGLAGAYNEQFF. In DNA form, the CDR3 reads TGTGCCAGCAGCTACGGACTAGCGGGGGCCTACAATGAGCAGTTCTTC.

Comments on this clonotype: A much larger clonotype is one base distant, so this may be a read error. J is TRBJ2-3 and V is TRBV4-2; possibly TRBD1 for D (6 bases). The J call is uncertain, as TRBJ1-5 better fits the DNA end. The CDR3 has 19 amino acids. CDR1 is LGHNA and CDR2 is YNFKEQ in the germline V gene. As DNA, the CDR3 is TGTGCCAGCAGCCATGCCTACCCGGGACTAGCGGGGGACACAGATACGCAGCATTTT. It encodes CASSHAYPGLAGDTDTQHF.

This clonotype was detected many times. The chain has TRBV29-1 and TRBJ1-2; D remains ambiguous. Germline V gene data show CDR1 as SQVTM and CDR2 as ANQGSEA. Between the trimmed V and J ends, which lost 4 bases and 0 bases, there was a span of 9 bases. The CDR3 has 13 residues. CDR3 sequence reads: CSVVWGSNYGYTF. DNA for the CDR3: TGCAGCGTTGTATGGGGATCTAACTATGGCTACACCTTC.

The rearrangement joins TRBV5-1 to TRBJ2-5, with 8 bases aligning to TRBD1. The V gene's germline CDR1 is SGHRS and CDR2 YFSETQ. There are 15 residues in the CDR3. The V gene end was trimmed by 2 bases and the J gene end by 5 bases; junction bases not matched to a gene: 8. The CDR3 spells CASSLGPTGEETQYF. The CDR3 bases are TGCGCCAGCAGCTTAGGACCGACAGGGGAGGAGACCCAGTACTTC.

This clonotype was counted between two and nine times. The chain uses TRBV7-3 and TRBJ2-1; D is possibly TRBD2 (5 bases). The germline CDR1 and CDR2 sequences are SGHTA and FQGTGA. V was clipped by 5 bases and J by 7 bases, with 18 bases between them. The CDR3 runs 15 residues. The CDR3 region is CASSQRVGERNEQFF. The CDR3 bases are TGTGCCAGCAGCCAAAGGGTCGGGGAACGAAATGAGCAGTTCTTC.

This clonotype was observed at least ten times. The V gene is TRBV24-1, the J gene TRBJ2-3, with D perhaps TRBD1 (6 bases). V was clipped by 0 bases and J by 2 bases, with 8 bases between them. The CDR3 is 15 residues long. The germline V gene encodes CDR1 KGHDR and CDR2 SFDVKD. CDR3 protein: CATSDLTGHTDTQYF. CDR3 DNA sequence: TGTGCCACCAGTGATTTGACAGGGCACACAGATACGCAGTATTTT.

This clonotype was counted at least ten times. This sequence joins TRBV5-1 and TRBJ2-1, with 12 nucleotides matching TRBD2. CDR1 is SGHRS and CDR2 is YFSETQ in the germline V gene. The CDR3 loop spans 15 amino acids. V lost 0 bases and J lost 9; bases outside the gene matches: 4. The CDR3 loop reads CASSLATSGSAEQFF. The CDR3 nucleotides read TGCGCCAGCAGCTTGGCGACTAGCGGGAGTGCTGAGCAGTTCTTC.

This clonotype has a count of ten or more. J is TRBJ1-2 and V is TRBV28, with D unclear. This CDR3 is built from 14 residues. Trimming removed 10 bases at V and 0 bases at J, with 15 bases between. In germline, CDR1 is MDHEN, CDR2 SYDVKM. Here the CDR3 DNA reads TGTGCCACCATGGGTAGGGCCTCTAACTATGGCTACACCTTC. Translation: CATMGRASNYGYTF.

This clonotype was seen ten or more times. CDR3 loop: CSARREGLSGETQYF. CDR3 bases: TGCAGTGCTAGACGGGAGGGTCTCAGTGGAGAGACCCAGTACTTC. V gene TRBV20-1 combines with J gene TRBJ2-5; 8 bases align to TRBD2. This CDR3 is built from 15 residues. CDR1 and CDR2 (germline): DFQATT, SNEGSKA (reference sequence). V gave up 2 bases and J gave up 4 bases; unmatched junction bases: 9.

This clonotype came up a few times. The rearrangement links TRBV4-1 to TRBJ2-1; 14 bases line up with TRBD2. The CDR3 is 17 residues long. Trimming removed 4 bases from V and 4 bases from J; junction bases left unmatched: 6. Germline V gene data show CDR1 as MGHRA and CDR2 as YSYEKL. The CDR3 sequence is CASSRLGTSGGYNEQFF. CDR3 bases: TGCGCCAGCAGCCGATTAGGGACTAGCGGGGGTTACAATGAGCAGTTCTTC.

The chain has TRBV2 and TRBJ1-5; TRBD1 matches 8 bases. The germline gives CDR1 SNHLY, CDR2 FYNNEI. This CDR3 is built from 14 residues. J lost 5 bases, V lost 6 bases, and 6 bases had no gene match. The CDR3 DNA is TGTGCCAGCAGGCAACAGGGGGTTGATCAGCCCCAGCATTTT. The encoded protein is CASRQQGVDQPQHF. The full variable domain, with the rest looked up from reference TRBV2 and TRBJ1-5, is EPEVTQTPSHQVTQMGQEVILRCVPISNHLYFYWYRQILGQKVEFLVSFYNNEISEKSEIFDDQFSVERPDGSNFTLKIRSTKLEDSAMYFCASRQQGVDQPQHFGDGTRLSIL.

There are many counts of this clonotype. The chain carries TRBV27 and TRBJ2-1, with D tentatively TRBD2 (6 bases). Trimming took off 6 bases at V and 0 bases at J, with 9 bases between the two ends. CDR1 is MNHEY, CDR2 SMNVEV, per germline (reference sequence). The CDR3 is made up of 14 amino acids. CDR3 sequence: CASRDYFSYNEQFF. DNA for the CDR3: TGTGCCAGCAGGGACTACTTCTCCTACAATGAGCAGTTCTTC.

The V and J genes are TRBV12-3 or TRBV12-4 and TRBJ1-4, with 7 bases aligning to TRBD1. Losses at the gene ends were 6 bases for V and 7 bases for J; bases not matched to a gene: 20. The CDR3 sequence is 18 residues long. The CDR3 loop reads CASSYRQGRQLGREKLFF. In nucleotides, the CDR3 is TGTGCCAGCAGCTATAGACAGGGCCGACAACTGGGGCGTGAAAAACTGTTTTTT.